A single sample is the source of the 24 T cell receptor beta chains below, sequenced in a study of T cells in Graves' hyperthyroidism and ophthalmopathy. The source material, RNA transcripts, was used to amplify TCR beta CDR3 regions. HTBI primers were employed in a first-round RT-PCR of the TCR CDR3. Using its own MiXCR run on the multiplex PCR reads, TCRdb lists one record per CDR3 protein. Here the sample spans about 520,000 distinct CDR3 sequences, 24% being singletons. Sequencing was performed on blood. The receptors shown here come from a woman younger than 45 with Graves' ophthalmopathy.

This clonotype appeared many times. V and J are TRBV27 and TRBJ1-5, with unresolved D. This CDR3 is 13 amino acids long. CDR1 and CDR2 from the germline V gene are MNHEY and SMNVEV (reference sequence). The germline V and J ends were trimmed by 5 bases and 0 bases, with 5 bases remaining between them. The CDR3 reads CASSVNSNQPQHF. Here the CDR3 DNA reads TGTGCCAGCAGTGTCAATAGCAATCAGCCCCAGCATTTT.

This clonotype was picked up many times. V usage is TRBV12-3 or TRBV12-4 and J usage is TRBJ2-4; the match to TRBD1 covers 10 bases. The CDR3 consists of 16 residues. The trim removed 1 base at V and 7 bases at J, leaving 7 bases unmatched. CDR3 amino acids: CASSLGHAGQGNIQYF. DNA of the CDR3: TGTGCCAGCAGTTTAGGTCATGCGGGACAGGGGAACATTCAGTACTTC.

The count of this clonotype is one. The chain joins TRBV25-1 to TRBJ1-1; 8 bases are shared with TRBD1. The CDR3 spans 16 residues. Germline CDR1 and CDR2: MGHDK and SYGVNS. V trimming: 3 bases; J trimming: 0 bases; junction bases outside the gene matches: 6. The CDR3 nucleotides read TGTGCCAGCAGTGATCCCTCGACAGGGGTGAACACTGAAGCTTTCTTT. Translation: CASSDPSTGVNTEAFF.

The gene calls are TRBV12-3 or TRBV12-4 and TRBJ1-1, with a possible D match to TRBD1 (5 bases). The CDR3 spans 16 residues. V gave up 1 base and J gave up 0 bases, with 12 bases separating them. The CDR3 sequence is CASSLGAHRMNTEAFF. The CDR3 bases are TGTGCCAGCAGTTTAGGGGCCCACAGGATGAACACTGAAGCTTTCTTT.

This clonotype was detected many times. The chain combines TRBV12-3 or TRBV12-4 with TRBJ1-2; D ambiguous. V shed 5 bases and J shed 2 bases, with 12 bases lying between them. This CDR3 has 14 residues. CDR3 sequence: CASSPQAINYGYTF. The CDR3 DNA sequence: TGTGCCAGCAGTCCACAAGCGATCAACTATGGCTACACCTTC.

This clonotype was seen at least ten times. V usage is TRBV6-2 or TRBV6-3 and J usage is TRBJ2-4; weak D call: TRBD1 (5 bases). Germline V gives CDR1 MNHEY, CDR2 SVGEGT. Trimming removed 5 bases at V and 2 bases at J, with 10 bases between. The CDR3 covers 14 residues. CDR3 region: CASSQTVPKNIQYF. CDR3 nucleotide sequence: TGTGCCAGCAGTCAGACAGTCCCCAAAAACATTCAGTACTTC.

This clonotype was counted at least ten times. The V and J genes are TRBV27 and TRBJ1-1, with TRBD1 matching over 9 bases. The CDR3 loop spans 15 amino acids. CDR1 is MNHEY and CDR2 is SMNVEV in the germline V gene (reference sequence). V was pared by 3 bases and J by 5 bases, with 7 bases of the junction left unmatched. In nucleotides, the CDR3 is TGTGCCAGCAGTTTTTCTCGGACAGGGGTAACTGAAGCTTTCTTT. It is translated as CASSFSRTGVTEAFF.

This clonotype has at least ten counts. The gene calls are TRBV24-1 and TRBJ1-3; D might be TRBD1 (5 bases). Germline CDR1 KGHDR, CDR2 SFDVKD. CDR3 size: 15 residues. V was clipped by 5 bases and J by 3 bases, with 13 bases between them. CDR3: CATSAGDLNGNTIYF. DNA for the CDR3: TGTGCCACCAGTGCGGGGGATTTGAATGGAAACACCATATATTTT.

A few counts support this clonotype. The chain carries TRBV25-1 and TRBJ1-2, with D unclear. Germline assignment: CDR1 MGHDK and CDR2 SYGVNS. Trimming removed 4 bases from V and 3 bases from J, with 6 bases in between. The CDR3 runs 12 residues. The CDR3 loop reads CASSGSDYGYTF. The CDR3 DNA follows: TGTGCCAGCAGTGGCAGCGACTATGGCTACACCTTC.

The chain's CDR3 is CASLQGGEAFF. The CDR3 region has the DNA TGTGCCAGTCTACAGGGGGGGGAAGCTTTCTTT. The rearrangement uses TRBV6-1 and TRBJ1-1, with 8 nucleotides matching TRBD1. Trimming removed 9 bases from V and 8 bases from J; junction bases left unmatched: 5. The CDR3 runs 11 residues. Germline V lookup: CDR1 MNHNS, CDR2 SASEGT.

This clonotype was seen repeatedly, ten times or more. The chain is built from TRBV6-1 and TRBJ2-7; D ambiguous. Trimming removed 2 bases from V and 0 bases from J, with 11 bases in between. The CDR3 contains 15 residues. Germline values: CDR1 MNHNS, CDR2 SASEGT. The CDR3 protein is CASSELFAASYEQYF. The CDR3 DNA reads as TGTGCCAGCAGTGAATTGTTTGCGGCCTCCTACGAGCAGTACTTC.

The chain recombines TRBV30 with TRBJ1-1; tentative D call: TRBD1 (5 bases). Germline lookup yields CDR1 GTSNPN and CDR2 SVGIG (reference sequence). V lost 2 bases to trimming and J lost 1 base, with 11 bases between them. The CDR3 spans 14 residues. The CDR3 DNA reads as TGTGCCTGGAGTCCTGGGACGGGGAACACTGAAGCTTTCTTT. Translating it yields CAWSPGTGNTEAFF.

This clonotype showed up many times. The chain recombines TRBV7-3 with TRBJ1-5; maybe TRBD1 (6 bases). V was cut by 5 bases and J by 5 bases, with 10 bases left in between. This CDR3 is 13 amino acids long. CDR1 is SGHTA, CDR2 FQGTGA, per germline. The CDR3 sequence: CASSLNRDQPQHF. CDR3 bases: TGTGCCAGCAGCCTCAACAGGGATCAGCCCCAGCATTTT.

The sample holds many counts of this clonotype. V gene TRBV19 combines with J gene TRBJ2-7, with 10 bases that match TRBD2. The CDR3 consists of 15 residues. The V segment lost 4 bases and the J segment 3 bases; nucleotides outside the gene matches: 6. Germline V gene sequence: CDR1 LNHDA, CDR2 SQIVND (reference sequence). The CDR3 is CASSKRTSGIYEQYF. Written as DNA, the CDR3 is TGTGCCAGTAGTAAGCGGACTAGCGGAATCTACGAGCAGTACTTC.

This clonotype occurred many times. J is TRBJ1-5 and V is TRBV6-5; D not resolved. V dropped 0 bases and J dropped 7 bases, with 7 bases sitting between them. Germline V gene data show CDR1 as MNHEY and CDR2 as SVGAGI. The CDR3 totals 13 residues. CDR3 coding DNA: TGTGCCAGCAGTTACTCAGGGCCCCAGCCCCAGCATTTT. Translation gives CASSYSGPQPQHF.

In this sample, this clonotype turned up a few times. V gene TRBV5-1 combines with J gene TRBJ1-2, with 11 nucleotides matching TRBD1. The CDR3 consists of 12 residues. The germline gives CDR1 SGHRS, CDR2 YFSETQ. J lost 8 bases, V lost 3 bases, and 0 bases had no gene match. The CDR3, as DNA: TGCGCCAGCAGCTGGACAGGGGGCGGCTACACCTTC. As protein: CASSWTGGGYTF.

This sequence joins TRBV30 and TRBJ2-7, with 9 bases lining up with TRBD1. CDR1 and CDR2 from the germline V gene are GTSNPN and SVGIG (reference sequence). The V segment lost 4 bases and the J segment 7 bases; nucleotides outside the gene matches: 8. The CDR3 length is 13 residues. The CDR3 loop reads CAWNEDRGLEQYF. DNA for the CDR3: TGTGCCTGGAACGAGGACAGGGGCCTTGAGCAGTACTTC.

This clonotype is a singleton in its sample. It may be a read error: a sequence one base away is much more abundant. The J gene is TRBJ1-3, the V gene TRBV11-2; D ambiguous. The CDR3 totals 15 residues. Trimming took off 0 bases at V and 6 bases at J, with 12 bases between the two ends. Looked up from germline, CDR1 is SGHAT and CDR2 is FQNNGV. CDR3 bases: TGTGCCAGCAGCTTAGATCCGGGGTCCGAAAACACCATATATTTT. This codes for CASSLDPGSENTIYF.

The genes are TRBV11-2 and TRBJ2-7; 8 bases are shared with TRBD1. V lost 1 base to trimming and J lost 2 bases; unmatched junction nucleotides: 13. Looked up from germline, CDR1 is SGHAT and CDR2 is FQNNGV. This CDR3 spans 18 amino acids. For the CDR3, the DNA is TGTGCCAGCAGCTTAGGGACAGGGTGGTCCCCGGGAGCCTACGAGCAGTACTTC. Translated: CASSLGTGWSPGAYEQYF.

The rearrangement links TRBV28 to TRBJ2-4; D possibly corresponds to TRBD2 (6 bases). The CDR3 runs 14 residues. Germline lookup yields CDR1 MDHEN and CDR2 SYDVKM. V was cut by 11 bases and J by 2 bases, with 16 bases left in between. CDR3 nucleotide sequence: TGTGCCTCCTGTCGGGGGATATCCAAAAACATTCAGTACTTC. This sequence encodes CASCRGISKNIQYF.

V and J are TRBV5-1 and TRBJ2-2; 8 bases match TRBD1. The CDR3 extends over 13 amino acids. The trim removed 7 bases at V and 7 bases at J, leaving 6 bases unmatched. Looked up from germline, CDR1 is SGHRS and CDR2 is YFSETQ. The CDR3 loop is CASGGQEGGELFF. The CDR3 nucleotides are TGCGCCAGCGGGGGACAGGAGGGCGGGGAGCTGTTTTTT.

This clonotype was detected only a few times. V and J are TRBV28 and TRBJ2-7; the D is unclear. There are 12 residues in the CDR3. Germline CDR1 reads MDHEN; CDR2 reads SYDVKM. V shed 5 bases and J shed 5 bases, with 10 bases lying between them. The CDR3 region is CASSGLTNEQYF. The CDR3 DNA sequence: TGTGCCAGCAGTGGATTGACCAACGAGCAGTACTTC. Together with reference TRBV28 and TRBJ2-7, the CDR3 gives the full variable domain: DVKVTQSSRYLVKRTGEKVFLECVQDMDHENMFWYRQDPGLGLRLIYFSYDVKMKEKGDIPEGYSVSREKKERFSLILESASTNQTSMYLCASSGLTNEQYFGPGTRLTVT.

This clonotype was seen repeatedly, ten times or more. The rearrangement joins TRBV6-2 or TRBV6-3 to TRBJ2-7; D remains ambiguous. The CDR3 sequence is 14 residues long. V dropped 6 bases and J dropped 2 bases, with 14 bases sitting between them. In germline, CDR1 is MNHEY, CDR2 SVGEGT. The CDR3 is CASRSSGIAYEQYF. The CDR3 DNA reads as TGTGCCAGCAGATCTTCGGGTATCGCCTACGAGCAGTACTTC.

The chain is built from TRBV28 and TRBJ2-7, with D perhaps TRBD1 (7 bases). Germline loops: CDR1 MDHEN, CDR2 SYDVKM. The CDR3 is 14 amino acids. V dropped 6 bases and J dropped 2 bases, with 14 bases sitting between them. In DNA form, the CDR3 reads TGTGCCAGCAGGCGACAGGGACTCGCCTACGAGCAGTACTTC. Translation gives CASRRQGLAYEQYF.